The 24 T cell receptor beta chains below all came from one sample that was sequenced in a study of regulatory T cells in long-lasting Graves disease. Construction of the TCR beta libraries employed iRepertoire HTBI primers in conjunction with Arm-PCR of CDR3 regions. TCRdb re-analysed the multiplex PCR reads in MiXCR, keeping a single row per CDR3 protein. Here the sample spans around 420,000 distinct CDR3 sequences, less than 20% being singletons. Described time point: newly diagnosed GD, antithyroid drugs for less than 3 months. The TCR library used RNA extracted from PBMCs. This sample comprised peripheral blood mononuclear cells (PBMCs), obtained at new diagnosis, from a patient treated with antithyroid drugs. The receptors were gathered from a female donor with Graves disease.

This chain connects TRBV5-1 to TRBJ1-4; D is perhaps TRBD1 (5 bases). The germline V gene has CDR1 SGHRS and CDR2 YFSETQ. CDR3 size: 14 residues. The V end was cut by 0 bases, the J end by 8 bases, with 11 bases between. The CDR3 loop reads CASSLAGSGEKLFF. DNA for the CDR3: TGCGCCAGCAGCTTGGCAGGGAGTGGAGAAAAACTGTTTTTT.

This clonotype occurred many times. CDR3 DNA sequence: TGTGCCAGCAGTCAATCCGGGGACGGTCCTAAGGCCCAGTACTTC. Its translation is CASSQSGDGPKAQYF. The rearrangement links TRBV6-1 to TRBJ2-5; the D call may be TRBD1 or TRBD2 (5 bases each). The germline gives CDR1 MNHNS, CDR2 SASEGT. V lost 5 bases, J lost 9 bases, and 22 bases lay in between. The CDR3 totals 15 residues.

Turning to this clonotype: Since a much larger clone is just one base distant, this may be a read error. The chain is built from TRBV7-9 and TRBJ2-2, with 8 bases identical to TRBD2. The germline gives CDR1 SEHNR, CDR2 FQNEAQ (reference sequence). There are 15 residues in the CDR3. Written as DNA, the CDR3 is TGTGCCAGCAGCTCCTCCGGGAGGGACACCGGGGAGCCGTTTTTT. It is translated as CASSSSGRDTGEPFF.

This clonotype was detected many times. CDR3 in DNA: TGTGCCAGCAGTTTAGAGGAGAACACCGGGGAGCTGTTTTTT. This gives the protein CASSLEENTGELFF. The rearrangement joins TRBV27 to TRBJ2-2; D remains ambiguous. Germline V lookup: CDR1 MNHEY, CDR2 SMNVEV (reference sequence). Deletions cut 2 bases from V and 1 base from J, with 5 bases between. CDR3 length: 14 amino acids.

This sequence joins TRBV4-1 and TRBJ2-1; D gene unclear. The J call may be wrong; the DNA end is better matched by TRBJ2-5. This CDR3 has 13 amino acids. Germline CDR1 and CDR2: MGHRA and YSYEKL. CDR3 amino acids: CASSLSSPETQYF. CDR3 bases: TGCGCCAGCAGCCTTTCAAGCCCGGAGACCCAGTACTTC.

This clonotype was seen a few times. A much larger clone sits a single nucleotide away, making a read error possible. This chain joins TRBV9 and TRBJ1-2, with D perhaps TRBD1 (5 bases). Per germline, CDR1 SGDLS and CDR2 YYNGEE. This CDR3 is built from 14 residues. The CDR3 coding sequence is TGTGCCAGCGGCGTAGACGGGACGGTATATGGCTACACCTTC. Translated: CASGVDGTVYGYTF.

This clonotype was found many times. The chain recombines TRBV12-3 or TRBV12-4 with TRBJ2-5; tentatively, D is TRBD1 or TRBD2 (5 bases each). V gave up 5 bases and J gave up 0 bases, with 10 bases separating them. The CDR3 runs 14 residues. The CDR3 here is CASSLEGNQETQYF. In DNA, the CDR3 is TGTGCCAGCAGTCTCGAGGGGAACCAAGAGACCCAGTACTTC.

This clonotype occurred many times. This chain uses TRBV30 with TRBJ2-1, with a weak D call TRBD2 (5 bases). Trimming took 3 bases from V and 2 from J, leaving 11 bases between them. The CDR3 spans 14 residues. Germline V lookup: CDR1 GTSNPN, CDR2 SVGIG (reference sequence). CDR3 bases: TGTGCCTGGAGCGAGGGATTTACCTACAATGAGCAGTTCTTC. Its protein is CAWSEGFTYNEQFF.

This clonotype showed up many times. The chain couples TRBV28 to TRBJ2-5; maybe TRBD2 (6 bases). CDR3 length: 13 amino acids. The germline V gene encodes CDR1 MDHEN and CDR2 SYDVKM. V dropped 3 bases and J dropped 5 bases, with 10 bases sitting between them. CDR3 nucleotides: TGTGCCAGCAGTTTCGGGGGAATGGAGACCCAGTACTTC. Its protein product is CASSFGGMETQYF.

This chain links TRBV12-3 or TRBV12-4 with TRBJ2-2; 7 bases map to TRBD2. This CDR3 spans 16 amino acids. V shed 1 base and J 3 bases; nucleotides not matched to a gene: 5. CDR3 nucleotides: TGTGCCAGCAGTTTAGATGCTAGCGGATACACCGGGGAGCTGTTTTTT. This codes for CASSLDASGYTGELFF.

The table lists this clonotype with many counts. The rearrangement links TRBV7-9 to TRBJ1-1; no clear D gene. V lost 6 bases, J lost 2 bases, and 4 bases lay in between. This CDR3 contains 11 residues. Germline V gives CDR1 SEHNR, CDR2 FQNEAQ (reference sequence). Here the CDR3 reads CASRINTEAFF. The CDR3, as DNA: TGTGCCAGCAGGATTAACACTGAAGCTTTCTTT.

The chain employs TRBV12-5 and TRBJ2-2, with 10 bases identical to TRBD2. The V and J ends lost 4 bases and 0 bases, in that order; junction bases with no gene match: 2. Looked up from germline, CDR1 is LGHNT and CDR2 is FRNRAP. This CDR3 region has 16 residues. The CDR3 DNA reads as TGTGCTAGTGGTTCACTAGCGGGGACGAACACCGGGGAGCTGTTTTTT. Protein: CASGSLAGTNTGELFF.

In its sample, this clonotype was seen many times. This chain connects TRBV5-1 to TRBJ1-1; 7 positions match TRBD1. The CDR3 runs to 14 residues. Trimming took 6 bases from V and 1 from J; bases not matched to a gene: 6. Germline CDR1 is SGHRS and CDR2 is YFSETQ. The CDR3 bases are TGCGCCAGCATCAGGGGGGGCGGGAACACTGAAGCTTTCTTT. It is translated as CASIRGGGNTEAFF.

In this sample, this clonotype turned up many times. The missing conserved phenylalanine or tryptophan at the end of this CDR3 makes a read error likely. The chain has TRBV12-3 or TRBV12-4 and TRBJ1-2, with 9 bases that match TRBD1. There are 16 residues in the CDR3. Trimming at V came to 4 bases and at J to 4 bases, leaving 10 bases not matched to a gene. The CDR3 reads CASSSYYPGQGYGYTL. CDR3 DNA sequence: TGTGCCAGCAGTTCCTATTACCCGGGACAGGGCTATGGCTACACCCTC.

As regards this clonotype: This may come from a read error, since a much larger clone is one base off. V and J are TRBV12-3 or TRBV12-4 and TRBJ1-2, with 8 bases identical to TRBD1. Trimming removed 5 bases from V and 2 bases from J; junction bases left unmatched: 1. The length of the CDR3 is 13 residues. Here the CDR3 DNA reads TGTGCCAGCAGTACAGGGGGGAACTATGGCTACACCTTC. Its protein product is CASSTGGNYGYTF.

This clonotype occurred a few times. V and J are TRBV4-1 and TRBJ2-5, with a tentative D call TRBD2 (6 bases). Trimming left V 3 bases short and J 1 base short, with 15 bases between. CDR1 and CDR2 (germline): MGHRA, YSYEKL. CDR3 length: 16 residues. CDR3 DNA sequence: TGCGCCAGCAGCCATTCTTTCCGGGAGCCCCAAGAGACCCAGTACTTC. Encoded protein: CASSHSFREPQETQYF.

This clonotype turned up a few times. The chain uses TRBV5-1 and TRBJ1-5, with TRBD1 matching 8 bases. CDR3 length: 15 residues. Unmatched junction bases numbered 7, after V lost 4 bases and J lost 4 bases. Germline lookup yields CDR1 SGHRS and CDR2 YFSETQ. This CDR3 reads CASSPSDRENQPQHF. The CDR3 DNA is TGCGCCAGCAGCCCCTCGGACAGGGAAAATCAGCCCCAGCATTTT. The complete variable domain, with remaining parts taken from reference TRBV5-1 and TRBJ1-5, reads KAGVTQTPRYLIKTRGQQVTLSCSPISGHRSVSWYQQTPGQGLQFLFEYFSETQRNKGNFPGRFSGRQFSNSRSEMNVSTLELGDSALYLCASSPSDRENQPQHFGDGTRLSIL.

This rearrangement joins TRBV19 to TRBJ2-2; D not resolved. The CDR3 runs to 14 residues. Germline-derived CDR1 and CDR2 are LNHDA and SQIVND (reference sequence). V shed 3 bases and J shed 3 bases, with 8 bases lying between them. CDR3: CASSILSDTGELFF. The CDR3 coding sequence is TGTGCCAGTAGTATTCTTTCAGACACCGGGGAGCTGTTTTTT. Filled out from reference TRBV19 and TRBJ2-2, the complete variable domain reads DGGITQSPKYLFRKEGQNVTLSCEQNLNHDAMYWYRQDPGQGLRLIYYSQIVNDFQKGDIAEGYSVSREKKESFPLTVTSAQKNPTAFYLCASSILSDTGELFFGEGSRLTVL.

This clonotype was counted at least ten times. V usage is TRBV5-5 and J usage is TRBJ1-2; the match to TRBD1 covers 9 bases. V shed 4 bases and J 5 bases; nucleotides not matched to a gene: 9. CDR1 and CDR2 (germline): SGHKS, YYEKEE (reference sequence). This CDR3 has 15 residues. The chain's CDR3 is CASSLLGQGMYGYTF. The CDR3 DNA follows: TGTGCCAGCAGCCTACTGGGACAGGGAATGTATGGCTACACCTTC.

This clonotype was seen ten or more times. The V and J genes are TRBV16 and TRBJ1-1; possible D gene TRBD1, 5 bases. Germline V lookup: CDR1 KGHSY, CDR2 FQNENV. Trimming took 4 bases from V and 0 from J, leaving 12 bases between them. There are 15 residues in the CDR3. The CDR3, as DNA: TGTGCCAGCAGCCCTCCCGACAGAGTGAACACTGAAGCTTTCTTT. Its translation: CASSPPDRVNTEAFF.

The J gene is TRBJ1-1, the V gene TRBV12-3 or TRBV12-4; a weak D match, TRBD1 (5 bases). The CDR3 spans 16 residues. The V gene lost 8 bases and the J gene lost 5 bases, with 24 bases spanning the gap. CDR3 in DNA: TGTGCCAGCTCACCCAACGCGGGGCAAGTGAGTACTGAAGCTTTCTTT. Translation: CASSPNAGQVSTEAFF.

This clonotype was detected only a few times. Sequence at one end of the junction differs from germline and may be a read error. The chain has TRBV29-1 and TRBJ2-1; D is uncertain. Germline CDR1 SQVTM, CDR2 ANQGSEA. This CDR3 has 8 amino acids. This CDR3 reads CSAEEQFF. The CDR3 coding sequence is TGCAGCGCTGAAGAGCAGTTCTTC.

This clonotype was counted ten times or more. The genes are TRBV28 and TRBJ1-6, with TRBD1 as a possible D gene (5 bases). V was shortened by 6 bases and J by 7 bases, with 13 bases between the two germline ends. Germline V gives CDR1 MDHEN, CDR2 SYDVKM. The CDR3 sequence is 14 residues long. This CDR3 is CASSPGTRNSPLHF. In DNA form, the CDR3 reads TGTGCCAGCAGCCCCGGGACCAGGAATTCACCCCTCCACTTT.

This clonotype was picked up many times. The chain is built from TRBV29-1 and TRBJ1-1; perhaps TRBD1 as D (6 bases). CDR3 size: 13 residues. V was trimmed by 3 bases and J by 7 bases, leaving 15 bases between them. From germline, CDR1 is SQVTM and CDR2 ANQGSEA. The CDR3 bases are TGCAGCGTTGAGAGGGGATGGGGGCTTGAAGCTTTCTTT. Amino acid sequence: CSVERGWGLEAFF.